The present entry profiles one T cell receptor (beta chain) with its context. Its cognate antigen has yet to be identified. The input lacks base qualities; no much larger clone sits a single base away. Genomic DNA was isolated using the Qiagen DNeasy kit from unsorted PBMCs as well as from negatively selected CD4+ and CD8+ fractions. TCR beta CDR3 regions were amplified by immunoSEQ multiplex PCR using primers annealing to V and J segments. A synthetic immune receptor repertoire was used to minimize amplification bias, and any residual bias was removed computationally once sequencing was done. The published analysis was carried out like this. Custom Python scripts were used to quantify repertoire diversity as the Shannon entropy index. Unsorted, CD4+ and CD8+ repertoires were examined separately, except in combined analyses, for which CD4+ and CD8+ sequences were merged in silico. A clone was considered expanded if an increase in frequency of at least 2-fold after treatment relative to C1D1 was found, and a pseudocount of 0.5 was applied to clones undetected at baseline. Singleton clones were defined as clones with 0 or 1 copy at C1D1, and non-singleton clones were defined as clones with 2 or more copies. By matching protein sequences in sorted samples from the same patient, clones expanded in unsorted samples were annotated as CD4+, CD8+ or unknown. Wilcoxon tests were applied to paired samples to test diversity changes from C1D1 to C4D1. TCRdb limited this immuneACCESS table to in-frame rearrangements with V and J called. A share of clones is missing; checked studies link under half to unresolved V genes, and the rest is unexplained. For V, J and clone size, that table is used; D and trimming come from the DNA. The table for this sample lists roughly 35,000 clones; 88% of them were counted only once. Clones ranked in the top ten supply 7.7% of the sample.

This sample stems from a study of PD-1 blockade in classical Hodgkin lymphoma (dated by TCRdb to the early 2020s). Regarding the complete study: Nivolumab dosing was 3 mg/kg intravenously every 2 weeks, continuing until either disease progression or unacceptable toxicity. A peripheral blood immune signature of response to PD-1 blockade in classical Hodgkin lymphoma was defined using TCR beta sequencing and CyTOF.

The CDR3 starts with the cysteine, ends with the phenylalanine, and has 16 residues. The DNA shown is the 48-base CDR3, in frame from base 1. From the germline V gene, CDR1 is SGHDT and CDR2 is YYEEEE. Trimming takes 0 bases from V and 8 bases from J, and the germline ends sit 20 bases apart. Read against the paper, the sample's time point label means: cycle 2 day 1 (C2D1) of nivolumab. Every trial patient had relapsed after autologous stem cell transplantation, and cohorts A, B and C differed in prior brentuximab vedotin exposure. The trial cohort comprised some 60 patients with relapsed/refractory classical Hodgkin lymphoma whose best overall responses were complete response, partial response or progressive disease. In the multi-cohort phase II CheckMate 205 trial, trial patients received single-agent nivolumab. Best overall response was determined by an independent review committee according to the 2007 International Working Group response criteria. PBMCs from the trial were collected at three points: immediately before nivolumab initiation (C1D1), and during therapy at cycle 2 day 1 and cycle 4 day 1. Peripheral blood was collected in 8 mL Vacutainer Cell Preparation Tubes, from which PBMCs were isolated by centrifugation and then cryopreserved.

The study at large found these results: The study was restricted to a single clinical trial cohort, and the causes of repertoire differences, possibly disease activity or prior therapy, were left undefined. Among trial patients, those achieving complete response had baseline diversity similar to that of newly diagnosed patients, while diversity was significantly lower in partial responders and progressors. Patients starting nivolumab less than 1 year after ASCT had lower diversity and were excluded from later analyses to avoid confounding by immune reconstitution. Baseline TCR diversity was reported to be lower in newly diagnosed patients than in healthy donors, and even lower in relapsed/refractory patients. By C4D1, a significant rise was seen in CD4+ TCR diversity but not in CD8+ TCR diversity (p=0.0027 vs p=0.16), and the rise was most apparent among complete responders (p=0.02).

The chain is assembled from TRBV5-6 and TRBJ1-2; TRBD1 is a weak D gene call, 5 bases matching. Sequencing was performed on peripheral blood mononuclear cells (PBMCs), taken before the second cycle of nivolumab. The clonotype was recovered from a human donor with classical Hodgkin lymphoma. The CDR3 protein sequence reads: CASSLVATGGSYGYTF. The DNA sequence is as follows: TGTGCCAGCAGCTTGGTGGCAACGGGGGGGAGTTACGGCTACACCTTC.